The rows below give T cell receptor beta chains drawn from one sample of a study of T cell responses to AZD1222 COVID-19 vaccine. Sequencing was performed with immunoSEQ multiplex PCR; in TCRdb, only in-frame clones are kept and a portion is missing. The sample yields about 79,000 clones, about 90% seen once. Sequenced here: peripheral blood, sampled on day 0 of MenACWY control vaccination. These receptors all stem from an adult in good health. CDR3s include the opening cysteine and the closing phenylalanine or tryptophan. The D gene is left open where the match is weak. The size entry is marked missing in some rows and otherwise reads once, few, many or a size class.

J,size,V,length,D,DNA,CDR3
TRBJ2-1,NA,TRBV24-1,14,NA,TGTGCCACCAGTGATTACGGGGTTGGTAATGAGCAGTTCTTC,CATSDYGVGNEQFF
TRBJ2-5,NA,TRBV29-1,11,NA,TGCAGCGTTGAAGTTTCGCAGACCCAGTACTTC,CSVEVSQTQYF
TRBJ2-7,NA,TRBV2,11,NA,TGTGCCAGCAGCGGCAGCTACGAGCAGTACTTC,CASSGSYEQYF
TRBJ2-2,NA,TRBV5-1,14,NA,TGCGCCAGCAGCTTTTCCCAGGGTGCCGGGGAGCTGTTTTTT,CASSFSQGAGELFF
TRBJ2-7,NA,TRBV11-2,16,TRBD1,TGTGCCAGCAGCTTAGCCTCCCCGGACAGGGCCTCCGAGCAGTACTTC,CASSLASPDRASEQYF
TRBJ1-4,NA,TRBV28,15,NA,TGTGCCAGCACTCCCTCAGGGGCAGGGAATGAAAAACTGTTTTTT,CASTPSGAGNEKLFF
TRBJ2-7,NA,TRBV7-9,15,TRBD2,TGTGCCAGCAGCTTATTCCTAGCGGAAGAGCACGAGCAGTACTTC,CASSLFLAEEHEQYF
TRBJ1-2,NA,TRBV29-1,13,NA,TGCAGCGCGGGAGCCGGGACACACTATGGCTACACCTTC,CSAGAGTHYGYTF
TRBJ2-3,NA,TRBV5-1,16,TRBD1,TGCGCCAGCAGCTTGGCCGACAGGGCCATGGGAGATACGCAGTATTTT,CASSLADRAMGDTQYF
TRBJ2-2,few,TRBV12-5,13,NA,TGTGCTAGTGGTCCCAGCGGGTCCTCGAAGCTGTTTTTT,CASGPSGSSKLFF
TRBJ2-3,NA,TRBV5-1,16,NA,TGCGCCAGCAGCTTGGCGGGGGGCTGGGGCACAGATACGCAGTATTTT,CASSLAGGWGTDTQYF
TRBJ2-5,NA,TRBV5-1,13,NA,TGCGCCAGCAGCTTACAGGCGGAGGGGACCCAGTACTTC,CASSLQAEGTQYF
TRBJ1-6,once,TRBV6-2/TRBV6-3,15,NA,TGTGCCAGCAGTAGCACTTTTGTCGGGATTTCACCCCTCCACTTT,CASSSTFVGISPLHF
TRBJ2-7,NA,TRBV7-2,14,NA,TGTGCCAGCAGCCCTCCAGGGGTTCCCTACGAGCAGTACTTC,CASSPPGVPYEQYF
TRBJ2-2,NA,TRBV5-6,15,NA,TGTGCCAGCAGCTTCAGGGGTGTTGGTTCCGGGGAGCTGTTTTTT,CASSFRGVGSGELFF
TRBJ2-1,NA,TRBV29-1,10,NA,TGCAGCGTTGAGGGGTCACAGCAGTTCTTC,CSVEGSQQFF
TRBJ1-5,NA,TRBV6-5,13,NA,TGTGCCAGCAGAGGACAGAGCAATCAGCCCCAGCATTTT,CASRGQSNQPQHF
TRBJ1-3,NA,TRBV28,13,NA,TGTGCCAGCAGCCCGGGGGCTGGAAACACCATATATTTT,CASSPGAGNTIYF
TRBJ1-4,NA,TRBV4-1,13,NA,TGCGCCAGCAGCCAAGATCAGGCGCGGGGACTGTTTTTT,CASSQDQARGLFF
TRBJ2-1,NA,TRBV7-2,15,TRBD1,TGTGCCAGCGACAGCCGGGACAGCTCCTACAATGAGCAGTTCTTC,CASDSRDSSYNEQFF
TRBJ2-3,NA,TRBV7-6,15,TRBD1,TGTGCCAGCAGCGTGGGACAGGGGGCGCCCGATACGCAGTATTTT,CASSVGQGAPDTQYF
TRBJ2-2,NA,TRBV5-1,15,NA,TGCGCCAGCAGCTGGGACCTCCCGAACACCGGGGAGCTGTTTTTT,CASSWDLPNTGELFF
TRBJ2-7,once,TRBV6-5,16,TRBD2,TGTGCCAGCAGTTACCTTCTAGCGGGAGGAAAATACGAGCAGTACTTC,CASSYLLAGGKYEQYF
TRBJ2-4,NA,TRBV28,14,TRBD2,TGTGCCAGCACTGTGGGAGGGGCCAAAAACATTCAGTACTTC,CASTVGGAKNIQYF
TRBJ2-7,NA,TRBV28,14,TRBD1,TGTGCCAGCAGTGGACAGGGGGAGGGGGACGAGCAGTACTTC,CASSGQGEGDEQYF
TRBJ2-7,NA,TRBV7-9,14,NA,TGTGCCAGCAGCTTAGCGGGGCAACCTTACGAGCAGTACTTC,CASSLAGQPYEQYF
TRBJ2-3,NA,TRBV28,12,NA,TGTGCCAGCAGTTCCTCTTCACATACGCAGTATTTT,CASSSSSHTQYF
TRBJ1-5,NA,TRBV4-1,16,NA,TGCGCCAGCAGCCAAGATGGGCAGGGATTCAATCAGCCCCAGCATTTT,CASSQDGQGFNQPQHF
TRBJ2-7,once,TRBV5-1,15,TRBD1,TGCGCCAGCAGCTTCTCCGGGACAGGGGTCTACGAGCAGTACTTC,CASSFSGTGVYEQYF
TRBJ2-7,NA,TRBV6-5,13,NA,TGTGCCAGCACCCTCGGTCTCTCCTACGAGCAGTACTTC,CASTLGLSYEQYF
TRBJ2-7,NA,TRBV7-3,15,TRBD1,TGTGCCAGCAGCTTAACCGGGACAGCTGTCTACGAGCAGTACTTC,CASSLTGTAVYEQYF
TRBJ1-5,NA,TRBV23-1,15,TRBD1,TGCGCCAGCAATGGCGGAGGGGGCGGGGGTCAGCCCCAGCATTTT,CASNGGGGGGQPQHF
TRBJ1-1,NA,TRBV27,14,NA,TGTGCCAGCAGTTTCCGATCTGGGAACACTGAAGCTTTCTTT,CASSFRSGNTEAFF
TRBJ1-3,NA,TRBV28,17,NA,TGTGCCAGCAGTATTCTTGGGGGGAAGCCCTCTGGAAACACCATATATTTT,CASSILGGKPSGNTIYF
TRBJ2-7,NA,TRBV9,13,TRBD2,TGTGCCAGCAGCCCACTAGCGGGGTACGAGCAGTACTTC,CASSPLAGYEQYF
TRBJ2-7,NA,TRBV10-3,15,TRBD2,TGTGCCATCAGTGGGGGGTCTAGCGGTGCCTACGAGCAGTACTTC,CAISGGSSGAYEQYF
TRBJ1-1,NA,TRBV16,16,NA,TGTGCCAGCAGCCAAGGACCCGCCGGTACGAACACTGAAGCTTTCTTT,CASSQGPAGTNTEAFF
TRBJ2-5,NA,TRBV27,15,NA,TGTGCCAGCAGTTTTTACAGCCGCGGGAATTGGACCCAGTACTTC,CASSFYSRGNWTQYF
TRBJ2-5,NA,TRBV5-1,15,TRBD2,TGCGCCAGCAGTCCCGGGACTAGCGGGCAAGAGACCCAGTACTTC,CASSPGTSGQETQYF
TRBJ2-1,NA,TRBV5-1,16,TRBD2,TGCGCCAGCAGCGACTGGACTAGCGGGAACTACAATGAGCAGTTCTTC,CASSDWTSGNYNEQFF
TRBJ2-7,few,TRBV21-1,19,NA,TGTGCCAGCACCCATCAAAAGGGGACAGCTTCGCCCCAGGCTTACGAGCAGTACTTC,CASTHQKGTASPQAYEQYF